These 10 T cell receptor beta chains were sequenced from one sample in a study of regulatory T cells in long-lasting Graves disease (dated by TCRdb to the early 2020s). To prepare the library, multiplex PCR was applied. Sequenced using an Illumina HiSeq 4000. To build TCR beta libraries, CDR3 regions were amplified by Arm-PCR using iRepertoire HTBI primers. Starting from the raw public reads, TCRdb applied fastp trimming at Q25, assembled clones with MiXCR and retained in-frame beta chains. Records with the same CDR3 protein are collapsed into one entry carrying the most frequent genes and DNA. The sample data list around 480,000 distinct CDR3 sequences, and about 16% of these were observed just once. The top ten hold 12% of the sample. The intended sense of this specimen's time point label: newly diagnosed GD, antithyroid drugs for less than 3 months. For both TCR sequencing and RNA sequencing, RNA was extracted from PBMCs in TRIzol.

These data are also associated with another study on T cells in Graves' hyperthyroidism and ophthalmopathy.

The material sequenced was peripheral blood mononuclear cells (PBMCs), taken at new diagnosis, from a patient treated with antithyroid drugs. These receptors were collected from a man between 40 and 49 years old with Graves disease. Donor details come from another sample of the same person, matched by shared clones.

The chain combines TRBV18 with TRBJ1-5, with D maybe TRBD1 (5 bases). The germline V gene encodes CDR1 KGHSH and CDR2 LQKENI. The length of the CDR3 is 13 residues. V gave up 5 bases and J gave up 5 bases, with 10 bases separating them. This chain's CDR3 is CASSIQQDQPQHF. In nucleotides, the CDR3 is TGTGCCAGCTCAATCCAACAGGATCAGCCCCAGCATTTT.

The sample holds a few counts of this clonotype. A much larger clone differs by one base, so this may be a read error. The CDR3 nucleotides are TGTGCCAGCGGGATTGGGACTGGTTACAATGGGCAGTTCTTC. Translated: CASGIGTGYNGQFF. This chain joins TRBV11-3 and TRBJ2-1, with D maybe TRBD2 (6 bases). The germline V gene has CDR1 SGHNT and CDR2 YENEEA. CDR3 length equals 14 residues.

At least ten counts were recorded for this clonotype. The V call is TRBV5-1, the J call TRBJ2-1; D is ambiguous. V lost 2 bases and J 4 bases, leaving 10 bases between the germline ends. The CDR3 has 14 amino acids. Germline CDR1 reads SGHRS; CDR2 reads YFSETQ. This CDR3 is CASSFEAGYNEQFF. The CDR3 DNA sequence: TGCGCCAGCAGCTTTGAAGCCGGATACAATGAGCAGTTCTTC.

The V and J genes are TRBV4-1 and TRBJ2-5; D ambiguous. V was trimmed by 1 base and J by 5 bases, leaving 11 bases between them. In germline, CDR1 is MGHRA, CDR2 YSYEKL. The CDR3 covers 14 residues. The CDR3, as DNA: TGCGCCAGCAGCCAAGGTCCTATCCAGGAGACCCAGTACTTC. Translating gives CASSQGPIQETQYF.

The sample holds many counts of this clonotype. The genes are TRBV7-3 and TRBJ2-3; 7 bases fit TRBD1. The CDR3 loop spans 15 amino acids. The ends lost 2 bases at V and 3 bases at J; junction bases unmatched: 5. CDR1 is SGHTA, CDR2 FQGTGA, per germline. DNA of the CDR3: TGTGCCAGCAGCTTAGAGGGGGCGATAACAGATACGCAGTATTTT. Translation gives CASSLEGAITDTQYF.

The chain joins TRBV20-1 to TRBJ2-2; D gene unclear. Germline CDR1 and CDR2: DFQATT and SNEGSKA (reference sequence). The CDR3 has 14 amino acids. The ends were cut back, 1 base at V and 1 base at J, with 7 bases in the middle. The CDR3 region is CSARVSENTGELFF. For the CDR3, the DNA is TGCAGTGCTAGAGTCAGCGAGAACACCGGGGAGCTGTTTTTT.

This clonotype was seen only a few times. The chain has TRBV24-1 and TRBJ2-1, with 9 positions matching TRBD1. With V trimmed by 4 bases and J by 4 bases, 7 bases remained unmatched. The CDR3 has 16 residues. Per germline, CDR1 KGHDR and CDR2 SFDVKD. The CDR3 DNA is TGTGCCACCAGTGACCAGACAGGGGGTACTTACAATGAGCAGTTCTTC. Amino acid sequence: CATSDQTGGTYNEQFF.

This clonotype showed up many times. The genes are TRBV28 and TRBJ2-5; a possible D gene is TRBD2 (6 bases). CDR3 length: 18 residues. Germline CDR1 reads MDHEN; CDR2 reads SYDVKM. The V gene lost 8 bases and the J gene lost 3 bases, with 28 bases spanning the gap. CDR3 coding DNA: TGTGCCAGCGGATCGTTGATCGCGGGGCAGAGAGATGAAGAGACCCAGTACTTC. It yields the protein CASGSLIAGQRDEETQYF. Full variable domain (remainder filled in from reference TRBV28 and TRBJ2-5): DVKVTQSSRYLVKRTGEKVFLECVQDMDHENMFWYRQDPGLGLRLIYFSYDVKMKEKGDIPEGYSVSREKKERFSLILESASTNQTSMYLCASGSLIAGQRDEETQYFGPGTRLLVL.

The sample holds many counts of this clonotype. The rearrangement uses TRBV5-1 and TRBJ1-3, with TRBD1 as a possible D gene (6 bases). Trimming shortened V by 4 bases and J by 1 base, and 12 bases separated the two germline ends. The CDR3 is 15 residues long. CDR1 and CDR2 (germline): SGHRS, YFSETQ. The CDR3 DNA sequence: TGCGCCAGCAGCGAACAGGGAGGATCTGGAAACACCATATATTTT. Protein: CASSEQGGSGNTIYF.

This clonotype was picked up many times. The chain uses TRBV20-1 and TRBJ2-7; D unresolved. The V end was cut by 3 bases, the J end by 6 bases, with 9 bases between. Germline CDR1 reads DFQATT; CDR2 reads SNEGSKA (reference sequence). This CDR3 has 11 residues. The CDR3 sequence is CSASRTGEQYF. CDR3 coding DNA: TGCAGTGCTAGCCGGACGGGCGAGCAGTACTTC.